This passage covers 20 T cell receptor beta chains from one sample sequenced in a study of cytomegalovirus exposure and HLA in healthy donors. The PCR employed 60 Vbeta primers together with 13 Jbeta primers. The data were produced by immunoSEQ multiplex PCR, yet TCRdb's version contains in-frame clones alone and is incomplete. The repertoire holds some 200,000 clones, with approximately 82% as singletons. Input material: PBMCs. These TCRs come from a woman aged 40 to 55 in good health and CMV-seronegative.

The chain carries TRBV15 and TRBJ2-7; D perhaps matches TRBD2 (6 bases). Trimming left V 1 base short and J 0 bases short, with 10 bases between. The CDR3 totals 15 residues. Germline CDR1 and CDR2: LNHNV and YYDKDF (reference sequence). Here the CDR3 reads CATSRVGGTSYEQYF. The CDR3 DNA follows: TGTGCCACCAGCAGAGTTGGGGGGACCTCCTACGAGCAGTACTTC.

The gene calls are TRBV28 and TRBJ1-4; 12 nucleotides line up with TRBD1. The germline CDR1 and CDR2 sequences are MDHEN and SYDVKM. The CDR3 consists of 18 residues. V lost 4 bases and J lost 6; bases outside the gene matches: 12. The CDR3: CASSSGGIRDRGHEKLFF. The DNA for the CDR3 is TGTGCCAGCAGTTCCGGGGGTATCCGGGACAGGGGGCATGAAAAACTGTTTTTT.

The J gene is TRBJ1-4, the V gene TRBV5-1; the D gene is possibly TRBD1 (6 bases). Germline V gene lookup returns CDR1 SGHRS and CDR2 YFSETQ. The ends were cut back, 4 bases at V and 5 bases at J, with 12 bases in the middle. The CDR3 is 14 residues long. CDR3 region: CASSPPDRNEKLFF. Written as DNA, the CDR3 is TGCGCCAGCAGCCCCCCAGACAGGAATGAAAAACTGTTTTTT.

This clone showed up many times. The CDR3 nucleotides read TGTGCCAGCAGTCCTTATCCGGCTAATGAAAAACTGTTTTTT. It yields the protein CASSPYPANEKLFF. V is TRBV9 and J is TRBJ1-4, with no clear D. With 5 bases removed from V and 3 bases from J, the gap between germline ends came to 11 bases. CDR3 length equals 14 residues. In germline, CDR1 is SGDLS, CDR2 YYNGEE.

The rearrangement joins TRBV5-8 to TRBJ1-2; 9 bases match TRBD1. V trimming: 1 base; J trimming: 2 bases; junction bases outside the gene matches: 6. Germline CDR1 is SGHTS and CDR2 is YDEGEE. The CDR3 runs to 16 residues. This chain's CDR3 is CASSLLLGTGNYGYTF. The CDR3 DNA is TGTGCCAGCAGCTTGCTCCTCGGGACAGGGAACTATGGCTACACCTTC.

The gene calls are TRBV15 and TRBJ2-1; D call uncertain. Trimming stripped 0 bases from V and 4 bases from J, with 7 bases between. The CDR3 extends over 14 amino acids. Germline CDR1 reads LNHNV; CDR2 reads YYDKDF (reference sequence). In DNA form, the CDR3 reads TGTGCCACCAGCAGAGATGGCAGGTACAATGAGCAGTTCTTC. Its protein product is CATSRDGRYNEQFF.

The CDR3 nucleotides read TGTGCCAGCACCTCAGGCGTAAGCTCCTATAATTCACCCCTCCACTTT. It yields the protein CASTSGVSSYNSPLHF. This sequence joins TRBV9 and TRBJ1-6; unclear D gene. Trimming pared 6 bases from V and 0 bases from J, leaving 13 bases between. Germline lookup yields CDR1 SGDLS and CDR2 YYNGEE. The CDR3 is made up of 16 amino acids.

The V gene is TRBV13, the J gene TRBJ2-7, with TRBD2 identical over 8 bases. The CDR3 contains 14 residues. Germline assignment: CDR1 PRHDT and CDR2 FYEKMQ (reference sequence). J lost 2 bases, V lost 3 bases, and 3 bases had no gene match. CDR3: CASSLQRGPYEQYF. CDR3 sequence (DNA): TGTGCCAGCAGCTTGCAGCGGGGGCCCTACGAGCAGTACTTC. Supplemented by reference TRBV13 and TRBJ2-7, the full variable domain reads AAGVIQSPRHLIKEKRETATLKCYPIPRHDTVYWYQQGPGQDPQFLISFYEKMQSDKGSIPDRFSAQQFSDYHSELNMSSLELGDSALYFCASSLQRGPYEQYFGPGTRLTVT.

The J gene is TRBJ2-7, the V gene TRBV7-2; D is possibly TRBD1 (6 bases). Germline V gene lookup returns CDR1 SGHTA and CDR2 FQGNSA. V was cut by 6 bases and J by 0 bases, with 15 bases left in between. This CDR3 spans 15 amino acids. The CDR3 is CASSQDSLLSYEQYF. The CDR3 DNA follows: TGTGCCAGCAGTCAGGACAGCCTCCTCTCCTACGAGCAGTACTTC.

The gene calls are TRBV7-2 and TRBJ1-4; unclear D gene. This CDR3 region has 14 residues. Trimming pared 1 base from V and 7 bases from J, leaving 10 bases between. Germline assignment: CDR1 SGHTA and CDR2 FQGNSA. CDR3 loop: CASSLGGHGEKLFF. As DNA, the CDR3 is TGTGCCAGCAGCTTAGGTGGGCATGGTGAAAAACTGTTTTTT.

The chain is built from TRBV19 and TRBJ1-1; perhaps TRBD1 as D (5 bases). Trimming took off 1 base at V and 8 bases at J, with 11 bases between the two ends. Germline V gene lookup returns CDR1 LNHDA and CDR2 SQIVND (reference sequence). The CDR3 is 13 amino acids. CDR3 in DNA: TGTGCCAGTAGTATAGCCGCAGGGTCAGAAGCTTTCTTT. Translated: CASSIAAGSEAFF. Filled out from reference TRBV19 and TRBJ1-1, the complete variable domain reads DGGITQSPKYLFRKEGQNVTLSCEQNLNHDAMYWYRQDPGQGLRLIYYSQIVNDFQKGDIAEGYSVSREKKESFPLTVTSAQKNPTAFYLCASSIAAGSEAFFGQGTRLTVV.

The J gene is TRBJ1-5, the V gene TRBV11-1, with no clear D. Germline V CDR1 and CDR2: SGHAT, FQDESV (reference sequence). The CDR3 runs to 13 residues. V was clipped by 5 bases and J by 4 bases, with 9 bases between them. The CDR3 nucleotides read TGTGCCAGCAGCCGTAACGGGAATCAGCCCCAGCATTTT. It encodes CASSRNGNQPQHF.

This clone was counted only a few times. The chain has TRBV14 and TRBJ2-1, with TRBD2 matching over 8 bases. The CDR3 runs 14 residues. Trimming at V came to 1 base and at J to 9 bases, leaving 5 bases not matched to a gene. Germline V lookup: CDR1 SGHDN, CDR2 FVKESK. The CDR3 region has the DNA TGTGCCAGCAGCCAAGCGGGGGGGAAGGGTGAGCAGTTCTTC. Protein product: CASSQAGGKGEQFF.

This clone has only one observation. The V call is TRBV4-2, the J call TRBJ2-7, with 12 bases fitting TRBD2. This CDR3 is built from 17 residues. In germline, CDR1 is LGHNA, CDR2 YNFKEQ. The V and J ends lost 4 bases and 0 bases, in that order; junction bases with no gene match: 7. This CDR3 is CASSLVTSGGTSYEQYF. CDR3 nucleotides: TGTGCCAGCAGCCTCGTCACTAGCGGGGGGACCTCCTACGAGCAGTACTTC.

This clone has only a few counts. The chain couples TRBV11-3 to TRBJ2-3; 10 nucleotides align to TRBD2. CDR1 is SGHNT and CDR2 is YENEEA in the germline V gene. The V and J ends lost 6 bases and 2 bases, in that order; junction bases with no gene match: 8. The CDR3 is made up of 16 amino acids. CDR3 in amino acids: CASSSVLAGDTDTQYF. CDR3 bases: TGTGCCAGCAGTTCTGTCCTAGCGGGGGACACAGATACGCAGTATTTT.

This chain joins TRBV29-1 and TRBJ2-1, with 11 bases lining up with TRBD1. The length of the CDR3 is 12 residues. The V and J ends lost 5 bases and 9 bases, in that order; junction bases with no gene match: 3. The germline V gene has CDR1 SQVTM and CDR2 ANQGSEA. The CDR3 sequence: CSVWTGGGEQFF. DNA of the CDR3: TGCAGCGTTTGGACAGGGGGCGGTGAGCAGTTCTTC.

V and J are TRBV6-5 and TRBJ1-2; 7 bases agree with TRBD1. The CDR3 is 15 amino acids. V trimming: 4 bases; J trimming: 5 bases; junction bases outside the gene matches: 10. Looked up from germline, CDR1 is MNHEY and CDR2 is SVGAGI. The DNA of the CDR3 is TGTGCCAGCAGTTCCACGACAGGGCTTGGGTATGGCTACACCTTC. Translated, it gives CASSSTTGLGYGYTF.

This clone was observed a handful of times. The chain employs TRBV10-3 and TRBJ1-6, with TRBD1 matching 8 bases. J was trimmed by 8 bases and V by 2 bases; bases with no gene match: 5. Germline lookup yields CDR1 ENHRY and CDR2 SYGVKD. The CDR3 runs to 15 residues. The CDR3: CAISEADRADSPLHF. The CDR3 DNA follows: TGTGCCATCAGTGAGGCGGACAGGGCGGATTCACCCCTCCACTTT.

This clone was counted a few times. V is TRBV7-2 and J is TRBJ2-3, with D tentatively TRBD1 (7 bases). Trimming left V 7 bases short and J 1 base short, with 18 bases between. From germline, CDR1 is SGHTA and CDR2 FQGNSA. The CDR3 loop spans 16 amino acids. The CDR3 DNA reads as TGTGCCAGCATGCTACAGGGGAGGACCCGCACAGATACGCAGTATTTT. Residues: CASMLQGRTRTDTQYF. Together with reference TRBV7-2 and TRBJ2-3, the CDR3 gives the full variable domain: GAGVSQSPSNKVTEKGKDVELRCDPISGHTALYWYRQSLGQGLEFLIYFQGNSAPDKSGLPSDRFSAERTGGSVSTLTIQRTQQEDSAVYLCASMLQGRTRTDTQYFGPGTRLTVL.

V gene TRBV19 combines with J gene TRBJ1-1; tentative D call: TRBD1 (6 bases). In germline, CDR1 is LNHDA, CDR2 SQIVND (reference sequence). V was clipped by 6 bases and J by 3 bases, with 11 bases between them. The CDR3 spans 13 residues. Written as DNA, the CDR3 is TGTGCCAGTAGCACAGGGTGGTACACTGAAGCTTTCTTT. This translates into CASSTGWYTEAFF. Filled out from reference TRBV19 and TRBJ1-1, the complete variable domain reads DGGITQSPKYLFRKEGQNVTLSCEQNLNHDAMYWYRQDPGQGLRLIYYSQIVNDFQKGDIAEGYSVSREKKESFPLTVTSAQKNPTAFYLCASSTGWYTEAFFGQGTRLTVV.